These 9 T cell receptor beta chains were sequenced from one sample in a study of T cells in Graves' hyperthyroidism and ophthalmopathy. The CDR3 regions of TCR beta were amplified from RNA transcripts. Initially, a first-round RT-PCR of the TCR CDR3 employed the HTBI primer set. TCRdb re-called the multiplex PCR reads with MiXCR, one entry per CDR3 protein. The repertoire consists of about 520,000 distinct CDR3 sequences, with approximately 25% occurring once and the leading ten covering about 11%. The sequenced material came from blood. These receptors were obtained from a woman younger than 45 with Graves' ophthalmopathy.

This clonotype was detected only a few times. The chain links TRBV20-1 to TRBJ2-7; TRBD1 or TRBD2 may be the D gene (5 bases each). CDR3 length: 13 amino acids. Germline CDR1 and CDR2: DFQATT and SNEGSKA (reference sequence). Between the trimmed V and J ends, which lost 6 bases and 0 bases, there was a span of 12 bases. CDR3 in DNA: TGCAGTGCCCCCGGGACCTACTCCTACGAGCAGTACTTC. It translates to CSAPGTYSYEQYF.

In the case of this clonotype: The CDR3 does not end in the conserved phenylalanine or tryptophan, so this is likely a read error. The chain recombines TRBV7-9 with TRBJ1-1; D not resolved. The CDR3 contains 14 residues. Deletions cut 2 bases from V and 1 base from J, with 8 bases between. Per the germline V gene, CDR1 is SEHNR and CDR2 is FQNEAQ (reference sequence). The CDR3: CASSLSPGNTEAFL. The CDR3 DNA is TGTGCCAGCAGCTTATCCCCCGGGAACACTGAAGCTTTCCTT.

A note on this clonotype: Without the conserved terminal phenylalanine or tryptophan, this CDR3 likely stems from a read error. The chain has TRBV5-5 and TRBJ1-2; D is perhaps TRBD1 (5 bases). V lost 2 bases and J 7 bases, leaving 12 bases between the germline ends. Germline assignment: CDR1 SGHKS and CDR2 YYEKEE (reference sequence). This CDR3 has 13 residues. The CDR3 loop reads CASSFGTLGGYTV. The DNA for the CDR3 is TGTGCCAGCAGCTTCGGGACCCTAGGTGGCTACACCGTC.

This clonotype was seen once. The chain employs TRBV6-1 and TRBJ1-2; D gene unclear. V lost 1 base to trimming and J lost 9 bases, with 12 bases between them. This CDR3 region has 13 residues. Per germline, CDR1 MNHNS and CDR2 SASEGT. The DNA for the CDR3 is TGTGCCAGCAGTGAAGGACAAGGTTTAAGCTACACCTTC. As protein: CASSEGQGLSYTF.

This clonotype occurred a few times. V usage is TRBV20-1 and J usage is TRBJ2-2; 9 bases are a match to TRBD2. CDR1 and CDR2 (germline): DFQATT, SNEGSKA (reference sequence). With 0 bases clipped from V and 1 base from J, the junction kept 9 bases outside the gene matches. This CDR3 has 18 amino acids. The chain's CDR3 is CSARDLVGSGGNTGELFF. The CDR3 region has the DNA TGCAGTGCTAGAGATCTTGTCGGTAGCGGGGGGAACACCGGGGAGCTGTTTTTT.

The chain has TRBV12-3 or TRBV12-4 and TRBJ2-7; the match to TRBD1 covers 9 bases. Trimming took 3 bases from V and 6 from J; bases not matched to a gene: 6. CDR3 length equals 14 residues. DNA for the CDR3: TGTGCCAGCAGTTTTCTGGGACAGGGACCCGAGCAGTACTTC. Translating it yields CASSFLGQGPEQYF.

The DNA of the CDR3 is TGTGCCAGCCTCTGGGAATCTGAAGCTTTCTTT. Protein: CASLWESEAFF. The chain has TRBV6-1 and TRBJ1-1; D remains unclear. CDR3 length: 11 amino acids. CDR1 and CDR2 (germline): MNHNS, SASEGT. The V end lost 8 bases, the J end lost 6 bases, and 10 bases lay between the germline ends.

This clonotype has at least ten counts. The rearrangement uses TRBV4-2 and TRBJ1-1, with D maybe TRBD1 (6 bases). V was pared by 0 bases and J by 2 bases, with 16 bases between. Germline CDR1 reads LGHNA; CDR2 reads YNFKEQ. The CDR3 consists of 17 residues. CDR3 sequence: CASSQDTARTDNTEAFF. CDR3 sequence (DNA): TGTGCCAGCAGCCAAGATACGGCCCGGACAGACAACACTGAAGCTTTCTTT.

This clonotype was counted many times. The chain has TRBV20-1 and TRBJ1-2; perhaps TRBD1 as D (6 bases). Germline loops: CDR1 DFQATT, CDR2 SNEGSKA (reference sequence). The V and J ends lost 5 bases and 8 bases respectively, with 21 bases between them. The CDR3 extends over 14 amino acids. CDR3 sequence reads: CSAWWGLGWRGYTF. In DNA, the CDR3 is TGCAGTGCTTGGTGGGGGCTGGGTTGGAGGGGCTACACCTTC.